Listed here are 21 T cell receptor beta chains from one sample, sequenced in a study of preoperative IRX-2 immunotherapy in early breast cancer. The data were produced by immunoSEQ multiplex PCR, yet TCRdb's version contains in-frame clones alone and is incomplete. This sample has tens of thousands of clones, with roughly 90% found just once. Treatment in this sample: preoperative locoregional IRX-2 cytokine immunotherapy. This specimen was tumor tissue, taken after IRX-2 immunotherapy. These receptors originate from a human donor with breast cancer.

J is TRBJ1-1 and V is TRBV18; tentative D call: TRBD1 (5 bases). Germline V gene data show CDR1 as KGHSH and CDR2 as LQKENI. This CDR3 is 13 amino acids long. Trimming removed 6 bases from V and 3 bases from J, with 11 bases in between. The CDR3 sequence is CASSYGQYTEAFF. CDR3 sequence (DNA): TGTGCCAGCTCCTATGGACAATACACTGAAGCTTTCTTT. Full variable domain (rest looked up from reference TRBV18 and TRBJ1-1): NAGVMQNPRHLVRRRGQEARLRCSPMKGHSHVYWYRQLPEEGLKFMVYLQKENIIDESGMPKERFSAEFPKEGPSILRIQQVVRGDSAAYFCASSYGQYTEAFFGQGTRLTVV.

The chain has TRBV6-8 and TRBJ1-1, with D hard to call. Germline lookup yields CDR1 MNHGY and CDR2 SAAAGT. The CDR3 spans 13 residues. V gave up 7 bases and J gave up 5 bases, with 14 bases separating them. CDR3 region: CASTPGGVTEAFF. CDR3 coding DNA: TGTGCCAGCACCCCAGGCGGGGTTACTGAAGCTTTCTTT.

J is TRBJ2-5 and V is TRBV5-1; the D gene is possibly TRBD2 (5 bases). Germline CDR1 SGHRS, CDR2 YFSETQ. Trimming removed 4 bases from V and 7 bases from J, with 20 bases in between. The CDR3 has 15 residues. CDR3 DNA sequence: TGCGCCAGCAGCCCGGGGTTAGGGCTAGGCGGGACCCAGTACTTC. Translation gives CASSPGLGLGGTQYF.

The V and J genes are TRBV7-2 and TRBJ1-3; no clear D. This CDR3 is built from 13 residues. Trimming shortened V by 5 bases and J by 3 bases, and 8 bases separated the two germline ends. Germline V gene lookup returns CDR1 SGHTA and CDR2 FQGNSA. Here the CDR3 reads CASSPENGNTIYF. As DNA, the CDR3 is TGTGCCAGCAGCCCGGAAAATGGAAACACCATATATTTT.

CDR3 sequence reads: CASSLALDGDTGELFF. In DNA form, the CDR3 reads TGCGCCAGCAGCTTGGCCTTGGACGGGGACACCGGGGAGCTGTTTTTT. V gene TRBV5-1 combines with J gene TRBJ2-2; D possibly corresponds to TRBD2 (5 bases). This CDR3 is built from 16 residues. Germline V CDR1 and CDR2: SGHRS, YFSETQ. Trimming left V 0 bases short and J 3 bases short, with 12 bases between.

This clone was found a few times. This chain links TRBV28 with TRBJ1-5; D not resolved. The V gene lost 6 bases and the J gene lost 3 bases, with 6 bases spanning the gap. Germline CDR1 is MDHEN and CDR2 is SYDVKM. The CDR3 extends over 12 amino acids. The CDR3 nucleotides read TGTGCCAGCAGCCCGATCAATCAGCCCCAGCATTTT. Encoded protein: CASSPINQPQHF.

This clone was seen only once. The rearrangement joins TRBV7-4 to TRBJ2-2, with D perhaps matching TRBD1 (6 bases). The CDR3 is made up of 16 amino acids. Germline values: CDR1 SGHVT, CDR2 SQSDAQ. Deletions cut 5 bases from V and 5 bases from J, with 18 bases between. In DNA, the CDR3 is TGTGCCAGCAGCCCAAGGACAGCGAGGGGTACCGGGGAGCTGTTTTTT. It encodes CASSPRTARGTGELFF.

In its sample, this clone was seen once. J is TRBJ2-2 and V is TRBV5-1; D gene unclear. Per germline, CDR1 SGHRS and CDR2 YFSETQ. The CDR3 covers 14 residues. V lost 5 bases and J 3 bases, leaving 11 bases between the germline ends. The CDR3 reads CASSRVMDTGELFF. The CDR3 region has the DNA TGCGCCAGCAGTCGGGTCATGGACACCGGGGAGCTGTTTTTT.

The chain joins TRBV19 to TRBJ2-5, with 7 bases that match TRBD2. The CDR3 contains 14 residues. Germline values: CDR1 LNHDA, CDR2 SQIVND (reference sequence). The J segment lost 5 bases and the V segment lost 4 bases, leaving 7 bases of the junction unmatched. CDR3 DNA: TGTGCCAGTAGTAGGGGCGGGAGTGGTGAGACCCAGTACTTC. Amino acid sequence: CASSRGGSGETQYF.

The chain is built from TRBV7-8 and TRBJ2-3; D gene ambiguous. Germline loops: CDR1 SGHVS, CDR2 FQNEAQ. This CDR3 is 13 amino acids long. Trimming pared 0 bases from V and 8 bases from J, leaving 9 bases between. This CDR3 is CASSLAVSVTQYF. In DNA, the CDR3 is TGTGCCAGCAGCTTAGCCGTTTCGGTTACGCAGTATTTT.

This clone was seen only once. J is TRBJ2-5 and V is TRBV6-8, with 9 bases identical to TRBD2. V trimming: 0 bases; J trimming: 1 base; junction bases outside the gene matches: 6. The germline CDR1 and CDR2 sequences are MNHGY and SAAAGT. This CDR3 comprises 17 residues. Written as DNA, the CDR3 is TGTGCCAGCAGTTACTCTATTATGCGGGGGGGCCAAGAGACCCAGTACTTC. Translating it yields CASSYSIMRGGQETQYF.

This clone was detected once. V and J are TRBV19 and TRBJ2-7, with TRBD2 identical over 11 bases. Germline-derived CDR1 and CDR2 are LNHDA and SQIVND (reference sequence). The V segment lost 8 bases and the J segment 2 bases; nucleotides outside the gene matches: 5. The CDR3 is 14 amino acids. The CDR3 region is CASHSGRAPYEQYF. The CDR3 DNA reads TGTGCCAGTCATAGCGGGAGGGCCCCCTACGAGCAGTACTTC.

This clone was counted a few times. The V call is TRBV6-8, the J call TRBJ2-5, with D possibly TRBD2 on 5 matching bases. CDR3 length: 14 amino acids. V shed 0 bases and J shed 3 bases, with 8 bases lying between them. Germline CDR1 is MNHGY and CDR2 is SAAAGT. Here the CDR3 reads CASSYSLREETQYF. CDR3 sequence (DNA): TGTGCCAGCAGTTACTCGCTGCGGGAAGAGACCCAGTACTTC.

CDR3 sequence: CASSQPQGQINTEAFF. The CDR3 DNA follows: TGCGCCAGCAGCCAACCTCAGGGACAGATAAACACTGAAGCTTTCTTT. The chain employs TRBV23-1 and TRBJ1-1; 7 bases align to TRBD1. TRBV23-1 is an ORF, and what it does is uncertain. CDR3 length equals 16 residues. Trimming took 6 bases from V and 2 from J; bases not matched to a gene: 12.

The chain combines TRBV6-8 with TRBJ2-7; D gene unclear. The length of the CDR3 is 13 residues. Germline V gene sequence: CDR1 MNHGY, CDR2 SAAAGT. Trimming took off 6 bases at V and 1 base at J, with 10 bases between the two ends. The CDR3 here is CASRGDRSYEQYF. In DNA form, the CDR3 reads TGTGCCAGCAGGGGCGACCGATCCTACGAGCAGTACTTC.

The chain joins TRBV12-5 to TRBJ2-7; 8 bases line up with TRBD1. The germline V gene encodes CDR1 LGHNT and CDR2 FRNRAP. This CDR3 has 12 amino acids. CDR3 sequence (DNA): TGTGCCAGTGGGACAGGACCCTACGAGCAGTACGTC. Protein: CASGTGPYEQYV.

The chain recombines TRBV11-3 with TRBJ2-3; D gene ambiguous. Between the trimmed V and J ends, which lost 7 bases and 0 bases, there was a span of 17 bases. The CDR3 is 16 residues long. Germline V gene lookup returns CDR1 SGHNT and CDR2 YENEEA. The CDR3 DNA sequence: TGTGCCAGCACCCAGGTGGCCCAGCTAAGCACAGATACGCAGTATTTT. Its translation is CASTQVAQLSTDTQYF.

This chain joins TRBV6-8 and TRBJ1-4; TRBD1 matches 8 bases. Germline CDR1 MNHGY, CDR2 SAAAGT. V was clipped by 6 bases and J by 0 bases; unmatched bases: 3. The CDR3 totals 15 residues. As DNA, the CDR3 is TGTGCCAGCAGCGACAGGGGTACAACTAATGAAAAACTGTTTTTT. It is translated as CASSDRGTTNEKLFF.

This clone showed up just a few times. CDR3 in amino acids: CAISDPYQDRGNTIYF. The CDR3, as DNA: TGTGCCATCAGCGACCCCTACCAAGACAGGGGGAACACCATATATTTT. V gene TRBV6-8 combines with J gene TRBJ1-3, with 9 bases fitting TRBD1. The CDR3 spans 16 residues. J was trimmed by 7 bases and V by 10 bases; bases with no gene match: 17. Germline CDR1 and CDR2: MNHGY and SAAAGT.

Turning to this clone: An end of the junction does not agree with germline; a read error may underlie this. This rearrangement joins TRBV27 to TRBJ1-3; D not certain. This CDR3 contains 14 residues. From germline, CDR1 is MNHEY and CDR2 SMNVEV (reference sequence). The CDR3 is CATSDSASGNTIYF. Written as DNA, the CDR3 is TGTGCCACCAGTGATTCAGCCTCTGGAAACACCATATATTTT.

The J gene is TRBJ1-5, the V gene TRBV23-1, with D hard to call. TRBV23-1 is known as an ORF, though its function is uncertain. The CDR3 consists of 16 residues. Trimming took off 6 bases at V and 0 bases at J, with 15 bases between the two ends. CDR3 residues: CASRNVQDYSNQPQHF. The CDR3 DNA is TGCGCCAGCAGGAATGTTCAGGATTATAGCAATCAGCCCCAGCATTTT.